The rows below give T cell receptor beta chains drawn from one sample of a study of T cell responses to AZD1222 COVID-19 vaccine. Sequencing was performed with immunoSEQ multiplex PCR; in TCRdb, only in-frame clones are kept and a portion is missing. Of 150,000 or so clones listed, 80% to 90% are singletons. The sample was peripheral blood, taken on day 0 of AZD1222 vaccination. The receptor set was obtained from an adult in good health. CDR3s include the opening cysteine and the closing phenylalanine or tryptophan. Each record gives: D gene, V gene, clone size, J gene, CDR3 protein, CDR3 DNA. D genes are given only for firm matches. Rows give clone size only sometimes, using once, few, many, or a class for an expanded clone.

NA	TRBV2	once	TRBJ2-2	CASSLGLTGELFF	TGTGCCAGCAGTCTAGGGTTGACCGGGGAGCTGTTTTTT
NA	TRBV5-6	NA	TRBJ2-7	CASSLGYEQYF	TGTGCCAGCAGCTTGGGGTACGAGCAGTACTTC
NA	TRBV6-2/TRBV6-3	NA	TRBJ1-2	CASSYGSYGYTF	TGTGCCAGCAGTTACGGCAGCTATGGCTACACCTTC
NA	TRBV7-6	NA	TRBJ1-2	CASSLAEDRLADGYTF	TGTGCCAGCAGCTTAGCGGAGGACAGACTGGCGGATGGCTACACCTTC
TRBD2	TRBV6-2/TRBV6-3	few	TRBJ2-7	CASSSGGSSRPYEQYF	TGTGCCAGCAGTTCGGGGGGGTCGTCTAGGCCCTACGAGCAGTACTTC
NA	TRBV19	NA	TRBJ1-3	CASSQPGPKNGNTIYF	TGTGCCAGTAGCCAACCGGGACCCAAGAACGGAAACACCATATATTTT
TRBD2	TRBV11-2	medium-sized	TRBJ2-1	CASSFFASGRANEQFF	TGTGCCAGCAGCTTCTTTGCAAGCGGGAGGGCTAATGAGCAGTTCTTC
NA	TRBV7-9	NA	TRBJ1-1	CASIHSGGNTEAFF	TGTGCCAGCATCCACAGTGGAGGGAACACTGAAGCTTTCTTT
NA	TRBV5-4	NA	TRBJ2-5	CASSSGRYVETQYF	TGTGCCAGCAGCTCGGGACGGTACGTCGAGACCCAGTACTTC
TRBD2	TRBV6-6	NA	TRBJ2-7	CASTGTSGGEYEQYF	TGTGCCAGCACCGGGACTAGCGGGGGGGAGTACGAGCAGTACTTC
TRBD1	TRBV28	few	TRBJ1-2	CASSPSNHLQGGEGYTF	TGTGCCAGCAGTCCTTCAAACCACTTACAGGGGGGCGAAGGCTACACCTTC
NA	TRBV7-8	NA	TRBJ1-2	CASSVSRTGYYGYTF	TGTGCCAGCAGCGTATCACGGACGGGGTACTATGGCTACACCTTC
NA	TRBV3-1/TRBV3-2	NA	TRBJ2-4	CASSGFTLRAKNIQYF	TGTGCCAGCAGCGGATTCACGCTTCGGGCCAAAAACATTCAGTACTTC
TRBD1	TRBV9	NA	TRBJ1-3	CASSGQGVYSGNTIYF	TGTGCCAGCAGCGGGCAGGGGGTCTACTCTGGAAACACCATATATTTT
NA	TRBV4-3	few	TRBJ1-6	CASQLLENSPLHF	TGCGCCAGCCAACTACTAGAGAATTCACCCCTCCACTTT
TRBD1	TRBV28	NA	TRBJ1-1	CASSLIPGGGRTEAFF	TGTGCCAGCAGTTTAATTCCGGGAGGGGGCCGGACTGAAGCTTTCTTT
NA	TRBV28	NA	TRBJ1-5	CASKRGWGLNSNQPQHF	TGTGCCAGCAAGCGTGGTTGGGGGCTCAATAGCAATCAGCCCCAGCATTTT
NA	TRBV6-5	NA	TRBJ2-7	CASSRFDPYEQYF	TGTGCCAGCAGTAGGTTTGACCCCTACGAGCAGTACTTC
NA	TRBV4-3	NA	TRBJ2-7	CASSQVSGSSYEQYF	TGCGCCAGCAGCCAAGTCTCCGGATCCTCCTACGAGCAGTACTTC
TRBD1	TRBV11-2	NA	TRBJ2-1	CASSPGQGYNEQFF	TGTGCCAGCAGCCCGGGACAGGGTTACAATGAGCAGTTCTTC
NA	TRBV11-2	NA	TRBJ1-6	CASSLEGWPLHF	TGTGCCAGCAGCCTCGAGGGGTGGCCCCTCCACTTT
NA	TRBV5-1	NA	TRBJ1-4	CASSATGRNEKLFF	TGCGCCAGCAGCGCAACAGGAAGGAATGAAAAACTGTTTTTT
NA	TRBV18	NA	TRBJ2-1	CASSEQGYNEQFF	TGTGCCAGCTCGGAACAGGGCTACAATGAGCAGTTCTTC
NA	TRBV3-1/TRBV3-2	NA	TRBJ2-5	CASSTGGQETQYF	TGTGCCAGCAGCACCGGGGGACAAGAGACCCAGTACTTC
NA	TRBV7-9	NA	TRBJ1-2	CASSLVYRARDHGYTF	TGTGCCAGCAGCTTAGTGTATCGGGCCCGGGACCATGGCTACACCTTC
NA	TRBV9	NA	TRBJ2-1	CASSVGLTGEQFF	TGTGCCAGCAGCGTGGGACTCACCGGCGAGCAGTTCTTC
TRBD1	TRBV5-1	NA	TRBJ1-6	CASSSGDRGYNSPLHF	TGCGCCAGCAGCAGCGGGGACAGGGGTTATAATTCACCCCTCCACTTT
TRBD1	TRBV6-2/TRBV6-3	NA	TRBJ2-7	CASSQAGTAPYEQYF	TGTGCCAGCAGCCAAGCCGGGACAGCCCCCTACGAGCAGTACTTC
NA	TRBV7-2	NA	TRBJ2-3	CASSFRGVFTDTQYF	TGTGCCAGCAGCTTCCGAGGGGTCTTCACAGATACGCAGTATTTT
NA	TRBV12-5	NA	TRBJ2-7	CASGLNSVEQYF	TGTGCTAGTGGCCTGAACAGCGTCGAGCAGTACTTC
NA	TRBV5-1	NA	TRBJ1-1	CASSSGPSNTEAFF	TGCGCCAGCAGCTCGGGTCCATCGAACACTGAAGCTTTCTTT
NA	TRBV12-3/TRBV12-4	NA	TRBJ2-1	CASTEGGREQFF	TGTGCCAGCACTGAAGGCGGGCGTGAGCAGTTCTTC
NA	TRBV28	NA	TRBJ1-2	CASSFVGSGYTF	TGTGCCAGCAGTTTTGTGGGTAGCGGCTACACCTTC
TRBD1	TRBV6-5	NA	TRBJ1-2	CASSYTGQGGYGYTF	TGTGCCAGCAGTTACACGGGACAGGGTGGCTATGGCTACACCTTC
NA	TRBV18	NA	TRBJ2-3	CASSPQAADTQYF	TGTGCCAGCTCACCACAGGCAGCAGATACGCAGTATTTT
TRBD1	TRBV6-5	NA	TRBJ1-1	CASGGQGDGNTEAFF	TGTGCCAGCGGGGGCCAGGGGGATGGAAACACTGAAGCTTTCTTT
TRBD1	TRBV18	once	TRBJ1-2	CASSPDRGTNYGYTF	TGTGCCAGCTCACCAGACAGGGGCACTAACTATGGCTACACCTTC
TRBD1	TRBV27	NA	TRBJ1-6	CASSLLASQGDSPLHF	TGTGCCAGCAGTTTACTCGCCAGCCAGGGGGATTCACCCCTCCACTTT
NA	TRBV19	NA	TRBJ1-5	CASRLTGNWDQPQHF	TGTGCCAGTAGGCTAACAGGGAATTGGGATCAGCCCCAGCATTTT
NA	TRBV3-1/TRBV3-2	NA	TRBJ2-3	CASGKQSTDTQYF	TGTGCCAGCGGAAAGCAGAGCACAGATACGCAGTATTTT
NA	TRBV6-1	NA	TRBJ1-1	CASSGDRATQGWNTEAFF	TGTGCCAGCAGTGGAGACCGCGCGACACAGGGTTGGAACACTGAAGCTTTCTTT